This is a list of T cell receptor beta chains from one sample in a study of blood T cell repertoires in COVID-19. Assay: immunoSEQ multiplex PCR; the TCRdb copy retains only in-frame clones and omits some. The sample yields tens of thousands of clones, approximately 88% seen once. The sequenced sample consisted of peripheral blood. Every receptor here comes from a man in his fifties or sixties with COVID-19, enrolled during active disease. The CDR3 runs from the conserved cysteine through the conserved F or W. Fields, in order: J gene, V gene, D gene, clone size, CDR3 protein, CDR3 DNA. A D gene is named only where the DNA matches it firmly. Expanded clones get a size class; other rows say once, few or many, or leave the size out.

TRBJ2-7 TRBV6-6 TRBD2 . CASSYPTSGSPYEQYF TGTGCCAGCAGTTACCCGACTAGCGGGAGCCCTTACGAGCAGTACTTC
TRBJ2-2 TRBV2 . . CASQGSKNTGELFF TGTGCCAGCCAAGGGAGTAAAAACACCGGGGAGCTGTTTTTT
TRBJ2-1 TRBV5-1 TRBD2 . CASSSLSGRDLNEQFF TGCGCCAGCAGCTCGCTTAGCGGGAGGGACCTAAATGAGCAGTTCTTC
TRBJ2-3 TRBV10-1 TRBD2 . CASSASGSGTDTQYF TGCGCCAGCAGTGCTAGCGGGAGCGGAACAGATACGCAGTATTTT
TRBJ2-1 TRBV18 . . CASSPPGLLNEQFF TGTGCCAGCTCACCCCCCGGACTTCTCAATGAGCAGTTCTTC
TRBJ1-5 TRBV4-1 . . CASSQDVRNQPQHF TGCGCCAGCAGCCAAGATGTCCGTAATCAGCCCCAGCATTTT
TRBJ2-7 TRBV5-5 . . CASSLAGRSYEQYF TGTGCCAGCAGCTTGGCAGGTCGCTCCTACGAGCAGTACTTC
TRBJ1-4 TRBV27 . . CASSTPAGKLFF TGTGCCAGCAGTACCCCCGCGGGAAAACTGTTTTTT
TRBJ2-7 TRBV3-1/TRBV3-2 TRBD1 . CASSQVSGQGIHEQYF TGTGCCAGCAGCCAGGTTTCGGGACAGGGGATTCACGAGCAGTACTTC
TRBJ2-3 TRBV5-1 TRBD2 . CASSNRGGGGGDTQYF TGCGCCAGCAGCAATAGAGGTGGCGGGGGAGGCGATACGCAGTATTTT
TRBJ2-7 TRBV10-3 TRBD2 few CAIGSRGLGDEQYF TGTGCCATCGGGAGCAGGGGACTAGGCGACGAGCAGTACTTC
TRBJ1-2 TRBV3-1/TRBV3-2 . . CASSQDRGFGGYTF TGTGCCAGCAGCCAAGATAGGGGCTTTGGTGGCTACACCTTC
TRBJ2-1 TRBV5-6 . . CATRPGSHNEQFF TGTGCCACCCGGCCGGGATCCCACAATGAGCAGTTCTTC
TRBJ1-5 TRBV28 . . CASRDFKQGRQPQHF TGTGCCAGCAGGGACTTTAAGCAGGGGAGACAGCCCCAGCATTTT
TRBJ2-1 TRBV7-2 TRBD2 . CASSQLAGGPDEQFF TGTGCCAGCAGCCAATTAGCGGGAGGGCCCGATGAGCAGTTCTTC
TRBJ2-1 TRBV2 TRBD2 . CASSERGSGWELADYNEQFF TGTGCCAGCAGTGAAAGGGGGTCAGGGTGGGAACTAGCGGATTACAATGAGCAGTTCTTC
TRBJ1-5 TRBV7-2 . . CASSLSPGSNQPQHF TGTGCCAGCAGCTTGAGCCCGGGGAGCAATCAGCCCCAGCATTTT
TRBJ1-2 TRBV30 . . CASGLVGAHYGYTF TGTGCCTCCGGGTTAGTTGGGGCTCACTATGGCTACACCTTC
TRBJ1-1 TRBV4-1 TRBD1 . CASSYAFGAAGQGINTEAFF TGCGCCAGCAGCTACGCGTTTGGGGCTGCGGGACAGGGGATTAACACTGAAGCTTTCTTT
TRBJ2-7 TRBV12-3/TRBV12-4 . . CASSFGRYEQYF TGTGCCAGCAGTTTCGGCAGGTACGAGCAGTACTTC
TRBJ2-3 TRBV11-2 TRBD1 . CASSSGDRQGDQYF TGTGCCAGCAGCTCGGGAGACCGACAGGGGGATCAGTATTTT
TRBJ1-1 TRBV30 . . CAWRAPGRINTEAFF TGTGCCTGGAGGGCCCCAGGCAGAATAAACACTGAAGCTTTCTTT
TRBJ1-1 TRBV6-6 . . CASSYGRATEAFF TGTGCCAGCAGTTACGGCAGGGCCACTGAAGCTTTCTTT
TRBJ2-1 TRBV9 TRBD2 . CASSPRQGRASYNEQFF TGTGCCAGCAGCCCGCGACAAGGGAGGGCTTCCTACAATGAGCAGTTCTTC
TRBJ2-1 TRBV7-6 . . CASSTRSPNEQFF TGTGCCAGCAGCACCAGGTCCCCCAATGAGCAGTTCTTC
TRBJ1-1 TRBV28 . . CASSPFVVNTEAFF TGTGCCAGCAGTCCCTTTGTCGTGAACACTGAAGCTTTCTTT
TRBJ1-4 TRBV5-5 . . CASSGQRLEKLFF TGTGCCAGCAGCGGACAGAGACTTGAAAAACTGTTTTTT
TRBJ2-1 TRBV5-1 . . CASSLEGRGENEQFF TGCGCCAGCAGCTTGGAGGGCAGGGGAGAAAATGAGCAGTTCTTC
TRBJ2-1 TRBV18 . once CASSPELGEQFF TGTGCCAGCTCACCTGAGCTAGGTGAGCAGTTCTTC
TRBJ1-1 TRBV19 . . CASSIFQGKTEAFF TGTGCCAGTAGTATATTTCAGGGGAAGACTGAAGCTTTCTTT
TRBJ2-2 TRBV30 . once CALPGHTNTGELFF TGTGCCTTACCCGGACATACGAACACCGGGGAGCTGTTTTTT
TRBJ1-1 TRBV19 TRBD1 . CASSTATGAGEAFF TGTGCCAGTAGTACCGCGACAGGGGCCGGGGAAGCTTTCTTT
TRBJ2-3 TRBV28 TRBD2 . CATETLAGGPSSTDTQYF TGTGCCACGGAGACTCTAGCGGGAGGACCCTCTAGCACAGATACGCAGTATTTT
TRBJ2-1 TRBV27 TRBD2 . CASSLSVGRADEQFF TGTGCCAGCAGTTTATCAGTCGGGAGGGCCGATGAGCAGTTCTTC
TRBJ2-3 TRBV19 . . CASSMGRNTDTQYF TGTGCCAGTAGTATGGGCAGAAACACAGATACGCAGTATTTT
TRBJ2-7 TRBV6-6 . . CASSYEHSKTYEQYF TGTGCCAGCAGTTACGAGCACAGTAAGACCTACGAGCAGTACTTC
TRBJ1-2 TRBV11-1 . once CASSFSDNYGYTF TGTGCCAGCAGCTTTTCAGATAACTATGGCTACACCTTC
TRBJ2-1 TRBV7-9 TRBD1 . CASSLIPGQGGNEQFF TGTGCCAGCAGCCTCATCCCTGGACAGGGGGGAAATGAGCAGTTCTTC
TRBJ2-1 TRBV7-8 . . CASSLVGRSYNEQFF TGTGCCAGCAGCTTAGTTGGGAGGTCCTACAATGAGCAGTTCTTC
TRBJ1-2 TRBV5-1 . . CASSFSTANYGYTF TGCGCCAGCAGCTTTTCGACAGCTAACTATGGCTACACCTTC
TRBJ2-1 TRBV11-2 . . CASSLSPHNEQFF TGTGCCAGCAGCTTATCTCCTCACAATGAGCAGTTCTTC